Described below is a single T cell receptor (beta chain) sequence and its context. Its target is unknown. The data stem from a study of cytomegalovirus exposure and HLA in healthy donors. Across the study: A prior analysis found 117 million unique TCR beta sequences from roughly 180 million T cells. Study results and caveats: Highest at DRB1 and lowest at HLA-C, TCR association rates differed among HLA loci in a later analysis. In vitro experiments confirmed that three CMV-associated chains were specific for CMV antigens. Beyond CMV serostatus, there was no information to go on about immune exposure.

From germline, CDR1 is SGHDT and CDR2 YYEEEE. The ends lost 6 bases at V and 5 bases at J; junction bases unmatched: 11. This CDR3 is built from 14 residues. PCR involved 60 Vbeta and 13 Jbeta primers. Libraries were prepared by immunoSEQ multiplex PCR; TCRdb keeps only in-frame clonotypes and omits some of them. The data contain more than 95,000 clones, roughly three quarters of them seen just once; the ten biggest clones take up approximately 0.99%. Sequenced input: PBMCs. This sequence joins TRBV5-6 and TRBJ2-7; 7 positions agree with TRBD1. The TCR was taken from a woman aged 30 to 39 in good health and CMV-seronegative. CDR3 in DNA: TGTGCCAGCACAACTGGGGCAGGGGGAAACGAGCAGTACTTC. Protein sequence: CASTTGAGGNEQYF.